The TCR beta chain under discussion was sequenced for a study of blood T cell repertoires in COVID-19. About the research overall: In each case, the material was cDNA or gDNA derived from T cells, B-cell-depleted T cells, or PBMCs.

Per the original data handling: The assay estimated nucleated cells by amplifying reference gene primers. The assay was immunoSEQ multiplex PCR, and TCRdb's table has in-frame clones only and misses some. V, J and clone size reflect that table, while D and trimming were determined from the DNA. Here the sample spans about 220,000 clones, approximately 81% being singletons. Germline CDR1 MNHEY, CDR2 SMNVEV (reference sequence). The CDR3 runs to 14 residues. Trimming removed 7 bases at V and 1 base at J, with 11 bases between. This sequence joins TRBV27 and TRBJ2-1; TRBD2 is a possible D gene (6 bases). Sequenced: peripheral blood. The source is a man younger than 45 with active or convalescent COVID-19. The CDR3 sequence: CASMGLESYNEQFF. The CDR3 DNA sequence: TGTGCCAGCATGGGACTCGAGTCCTACAATGAGCAGTTCTTC.